The table lists the clone carrying this T cell receptor (beta chain) with a few counts. The entry originates in a study of blood T cell repertoires in COVID-19. About the research overall: The origin of the acute and convalescent COVID-19 samples was the United States, Italy and Spain. T cells, B-cell-depleted T cells, or PBMCs supplied cDNA or gDNA.

Clones were read by immunoSEQ multiplex PCR, and TCRdb kept only the in-frame ones, dropping some. The repertoire holds around 360,000 clones, with approximately 89% as singletons. Trimming removed 1 base from V and 2 bases from J, with 9 bases in between. The CDR3 is made up of 14 amino acids. Germline V gene lookup returns CDR1 SGHDN and CDR2 FVKESK. Seattle patient enrollment occurred during active infection, with longitudinal follow-up thereafter. This sequence joins TRBV14 and TRBJ2-7; a possible D gene is TRBD1 (5 bases). The source of this sequence is a woman in her twenties or thirties with COVID-19, enrolled during active disease. Sequenced: peripheral blood. The CDR3 DNA follows: TGTGCCAGCAGCCAAGTTATAGGGGCCTACGAGCAGTACTTC. Translated: CASSQVIGAYEQYF.